This record concerns one T cell receptor (beta chain) sequence. Combining a sample-barcoded 5' primer with a J-beta primer mix, a second PCR ran for about 7 to 12 cycles. TCRdb redid the calling of the 5' RACE reads with MiXCR, one entry per CDR3 protein. The table has about 620,000 distinct CDR3 sequences, under 25% seen once. Germline V gene data show CDR1 as ENHRY and CDR2 as SYGVKD. CDR3 length: 13 amino acids. V was shortened by 6 bases and J by 6 bases, with 12 bases between the two germline ends. This entry is derived from a study of blood T cells in healthy people across ages. J is TRBJ1-5 and V is TRBV10-3, with a weak D call TRBD1 (5 bases). The sample was blood. This receptor was obtained from a man between 65 and 85 years old in good health. The CDR3 DNA reads as TGTGCCATCAGCCGAGGGGAAGGTCAGCCCCAGCATTTT. This codes for CAISRGEGQPQHF.